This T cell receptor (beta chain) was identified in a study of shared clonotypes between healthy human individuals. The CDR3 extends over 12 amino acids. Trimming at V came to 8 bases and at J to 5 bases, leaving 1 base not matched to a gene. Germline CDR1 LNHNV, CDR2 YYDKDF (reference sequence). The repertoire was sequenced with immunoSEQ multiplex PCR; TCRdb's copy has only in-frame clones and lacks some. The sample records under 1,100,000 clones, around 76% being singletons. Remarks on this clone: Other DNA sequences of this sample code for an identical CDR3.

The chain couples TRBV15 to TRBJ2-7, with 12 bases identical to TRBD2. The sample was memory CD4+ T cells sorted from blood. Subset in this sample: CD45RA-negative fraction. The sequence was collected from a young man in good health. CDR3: CATSSGRDEQYF. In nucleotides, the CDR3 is TGTGCCACCTCTAGCGGGAGGGACGAGCAGTACTTC.